This T cell receptor (beta chain) was found in a study of T cells in Graves' hyperthyroidism and ophthalmopathy (dated 2019 in TCRdb). About the full investigation: Peripheral blood was collected at initial diagnosis, before any treatment. A discovery cohort of fewer than 110 patients, roughly 43 with Graves' ophthalmopathy and 57 with stable Graves' hyperthyroidism, was used to find distinguishing TCR V-J signatures. Prospective prediction of ophthalmopathy was tested in an independent validation cohort consisting of fewer than 20 hyperthyroidism patients and some 16 patients who later progressed to ophthalmopathy. The 100 or so discovery patients were randomly split 7:3 into training and test sets. In addition, the study compared T-cell repertoires in thyroid tissue and in blood from roughly six Graves' hyperthyroidism patients. Following sampling, methimazole starting at 30 mg daily was given to hyperthyroidism patients, and high-dose intravenous methylprednisolone was given to ophthalmopathy patients. According to the paper, TCR Vbeta CDR3 sequencing was carried out on some 140 peripheral blood samples, which came from fewer than 50 ophthalmopathy, 75 or so hyperthyroidism and roughly 17 progressor patients. Broad study findings and their caveats: In validation, the model predicted progression to ophthalmopathy a median of roughly 6.5 months before onset, with approximately 68% sensitivity and about 75% specificity. Most expanded thyroid clonotypes (frequency above 0.001) were also detected in blood, suggesting blood repertoires may reflect thyroid immune responses. No statistical method was used to set the sample size in advance, and investigators knew the group allocation. Ophthalmopathy was separated from stable hyperthyroidism by a 13 V-J signature model, with roughly 88% sensitivity and about 84% specificity obtained in cross-validation and 80%/75% obtained in testing.

The germline V gene (reference sequence) yields WNHNN for CDR1 and SYGVQD for CDR2. From the cysteine up to the phenylalanine, the CDR3 has a length of 14 residues. The retained sequence is limited to the CDR3, 42 bases, with the frame set at the first base. The junction carries 13 bases between V and J, which are trimmed by 0 bases and 7 bases respectively. A patient counted as having stable Graves' hyperthyroidism if no progression to ophthalmopathy occurred over 18 months of follow-up. Hyperthyroidism patients were newly diagnosed, with disease duration under 2 months, and aged 18 to 65 years. Patients with uncontrolled infections, other autoimmune diseases, pregnancy or lactation were excluded. Diagnoses were established on the basis of clinical symptoms, serum thyroxine and TRAb, thyroid ultrasound, and orbital computed tomography. Ficoll-Paque density gradient centrifugation was used to isolate PBMCs from approximately 10 ml of fresh peripheral blood. Trizol reagent was used to extract total RNA, and RNA quality was then checked on an Agilent 2100 Bioanalyzer.

This clonotype was observed a few times. Its antigen remains unidentified. No per-base quality is available; no much larger clone lies one base away. Amplification of TCR beta CDR3 regions was carried out from RNA transcripts. A first-round RT-PCR of the TCR CDR3 used the HTBI primer set with the Qiagen OneStep RT-PCR kit. Libraries were constructed in a second round of multiplex PCR, after which size selection and purification were performed. Sequencing of the libraries was done on an Illumina HiSeq2000 using paired-end 100 bp reads. In the authors' own workflow: SOAPnuke was used to process the raw data, throwing out any read that contained adapters or uncalled bases, had a mean Phred below 15, or lacked an exact constant-primer or identifier match. High-quality paired reads were merged using COPE v1.2.5, and each unique nucleotide sequence was defined as a clonotype. Clonotypes were aligned to IMGT TRBV, TRBD and TRBJ reference segments using MiTCR v1.1. Only V-J combinations with frequency above 0.0001, covering 99% to 99.2% of repertoires, were analysed. The TCS score was defined as F50 (clonal expansion) divided by E x V (chaos), with BLOSUM62-based TCRdist calculated between CDR3 peptides within each V-J. Welch's t-statistics and random forest reduced some 510 V-J features to 13, which were used in a naive Bayes classifier (R e1071). Starting from the raw public reads, TCRdb applied fastp trimming at Q25, assembled clones with MiXCR and retained in-frame beta chains. Rows matching on CDR3 protein sequence are summarized as one entry with the most common DNA and genes. The V and J calls were determined by TCRdb, not by the authors. Across this sample there are some 560,000 distinct CDR3 sequences, with 15% to 19% seen only once. The leading ten clones occupy under 8% of the sample.

Sequencing was done on a sample of blood. This receptor was taken from a woman aged 30 to 39 with Graves' hyperthyroidism. The chain links TRBV10-1 with TRBJ2-7; the D call is tentative, TRBD1 or TRBD2, as each matches 6 bases. The bases are TGCGCCAGCAGTGAGTCCCCGGGGGCGGGTGAGCAGTACTTC. It translates as CASSESPGAGEQYF.